This TCR beta chain was obtained from a study of T cells in Graves' hyperthyroidism and ophthalmopathy. General observations from the study: Patients with ophthalmopathy were separated from those with stable hyperthyroidism by a 13 V-J model.

What was amplified from RNA transcripts were TCR beta CDR3 regions. The TCR CDR3 was amplified in a first-round RT-PCR using the HTBI primer set. One entry per CDR3 protein, called by TCRdb with MiXCR from the multiplex PCR reads. This table holds 750,000 to 950,000 distinct CDR3 sequences, over 35% found once. The CDR3 consists of 16 residues. Looked up from germline, CDR1 is LNHNV and CDR2 is YYDKDF (reference sequence). V was shortened by 1 base and J by 3 bases, with 16 bases between the two germline ends. This clonotype was seen ten or more times. Antigen: not known. Reasons for excluding patients were uncontrolled infection, other autoimmune disease, pregnancy or lactation. Thyroid ultrasound, orbital computed tomography, clinical symptoms, and serum thyroxine and TRAb underpinned diagnoses.

This TCR came from a man between 18 and 35 years old with Graves' hyperthyroidism. This chain links TRBV15 with TRBJ2-7; either TRBD1 or TRBD2 may supply D (6 bases each). Sequencing input: blood. Written as DNA, the CDR3 is TGTGCCACCAGCAGAGTTTCGTCCAGGGGAGGCTACGAGCAGTACTTC. Translation: CATSRVSSRGGYEQYF.